The 8 T cell receptor beta chains below all came from one sample that was sequenced in a study of cytomegalovirus exposure and HLA in healthy donors. PCR was performed using 60 Vbeta and 13 Jbeta primers. TCRdb's copy holds only in-frame clones and misses some; the assay was immunoSEQ multiplex PCR. The table shows about 190,000 clones, with around 77% occurring only once. The specimen sequenced was PBMCs. These TCRs come from a woman aged 18-29 years in good health and CMV-seronegative.

The V call is TRBV9, the J call TRBJ1-2; the D gene is possibly TRBD1 (5 bases). Germline V gene sequence: CDR1 SGDLS, CDR2 YYNGEE. Trimming cost V 1 base and J 1 base, with 14 bases left between them. CDR3 length equals 16 residues. The CDR3 is CASSVSPGRVNYGYTF. DNA for the CDR3: TGTGCCAGCAGCGTATCCCCAGGGAGGGTTAACTATGGCTACACCTTC.

The chain employs TRBV2 and TRBJ1-5; D may be TRBD1 (6 bases). V was trimmed by 3 bases and J by 2 bases, leaving 17 bases between them. Germline lookup yields CDR1 SNHLY and CDR2 FYNNEI. The length of the CDR3 is 17 residues. The chain's CDR3 is CASSDTSTGFGNQPQHF. The CDR3 DNA reads TGTGCCAGCAGTGACACGTCAACAGGGTTCGGCAATCAGCCCCAGCATTTT.

The chain links TRBV28 to TRBJ1-4; no definite D call. The CDR3 is 16 residues long. Trimming shortened V by 1 base and J by 7 bases, and 16 bases separated the two germline ends. Germline CDR1 is MDHEN and CDR2 is SYDVKM. The CDR3 sequence: CASSLLAPSVGEKLFF. The CDR3 DNA follows: TGTGCCAGCAGTTTATTAGCCCCCTCGGTCGGTGAAAAACTGTTTTTT.

This sequence joins TRBV9 and TRBJ2-1; TRBD2 might be the D (6 bases). Germline CDR1 is SGDLS and CDR2 is YYNGEE. Trimming removed 0 bases from V and 1 base from J, with 14 bases in between. The length of the CDR3 is 17 residues. As DNA, the CDR3 is TGTGCCAGCAGCGTAGAAATCGTCGGGGGATCCTACAATGAGCAGTTCTTC. Its protein is CASSVEIVGGSYNEQFF.

The chain employs TRBV28 and TRBJ2-5; weak D call: TRBD1 (6 bases). The last part of the DNA fits TRBJ2-7 better; the J call may be wrong. Germline V lookup: CDR1 MDHEN, CDR2 SYDVKM. The CDR3 has 11 amino acids. In DNA, the CDR3 is TGTGCCAGCCGAACAGGGTACGAGCAGTACTTC. This gives the protein CASRTGYEQYF.

V is TRBV5-6 and J is TRBJ1-5, with 10 nucleotides matching TRBD1. Germline V gives CDR1 SGHDT, CDR2 YYEEEE. V lost 1 base and J lost 7; bases outside the gene matches: 5. The CDR3 spans 15 residues. In nucleotides, the CDR3 is TGTGCCAGCAGCTTGTCAGGACAGGGGGAACAGCCCCAGCATTTT. Translating gives CASSLSGQGEQPQHF.

This clone was detected once. The chain uses TRBV28 and TRBJ1-2; D is perhaps TRBD1 (5 bases). V was shortened by 2 bases and J by 7 bases, with 11 bases between the two germline ends. This CDR3 spans 13 amino acids. Germline CDR1 is MDHEN and CDR2 is SYDVKM. CDR3 in amino acids: CASSLRRGVGYTF. The DNA for the CDR3 is TGTGCCAGCAGTTTACGCCGGGGGGTTGGCTACACCTTC.

This chain links TRBV7-2 with TRBJ2-1; TRBD2 matches at 12 bases. Germline V gene lookup returns CDR1 SGHTA and CDR2 FQGNSA. J was trimmed by 2 bases and V by 5 bases; bases with no gene match: 4. The CDR3 consists of 16 residues. Written as DNA, the CDR3 is TGTGCCAGCAGCCCGGGACTAGCGGGTCCCTACAATGAGCAGTTCTTC. This sequence encodes CASSPGLAGPYNEQFF.